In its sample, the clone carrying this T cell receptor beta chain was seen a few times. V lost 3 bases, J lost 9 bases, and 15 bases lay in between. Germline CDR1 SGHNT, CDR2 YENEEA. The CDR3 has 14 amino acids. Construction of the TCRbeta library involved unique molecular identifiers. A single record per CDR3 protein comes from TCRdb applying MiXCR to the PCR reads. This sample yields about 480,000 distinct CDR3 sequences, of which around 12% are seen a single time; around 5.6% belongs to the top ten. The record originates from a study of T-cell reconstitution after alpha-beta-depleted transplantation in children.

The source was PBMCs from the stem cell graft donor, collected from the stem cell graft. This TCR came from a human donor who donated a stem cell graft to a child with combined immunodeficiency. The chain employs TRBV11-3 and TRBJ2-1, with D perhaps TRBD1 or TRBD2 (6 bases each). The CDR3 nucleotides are TGTGCCAGCAGCTTCCGAACTGGAGGGGGTGAGCAGTTCTTC. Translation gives CASSFRTGGGEQFF.